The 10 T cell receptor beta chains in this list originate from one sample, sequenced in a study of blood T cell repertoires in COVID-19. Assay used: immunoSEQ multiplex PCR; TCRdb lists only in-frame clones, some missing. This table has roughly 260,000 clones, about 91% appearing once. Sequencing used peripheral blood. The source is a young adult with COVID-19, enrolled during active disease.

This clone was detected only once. The CDR3 DNA reads TGCGCCAGCAGCTTGGACCGGTCGCACAATGAGCAGTTCTTC. Protein product: CASSLDRSHNEQFF. The chain has TRBV5-1 and TRBJ2-1, with D unresolved. The CDR3 totals 14 residues. V was clipped by 0 bases and J by 5 bases, with 9 bases between them. Germline V gene sequence: CDR1 SGHRS, CDR2 YFSETQ.

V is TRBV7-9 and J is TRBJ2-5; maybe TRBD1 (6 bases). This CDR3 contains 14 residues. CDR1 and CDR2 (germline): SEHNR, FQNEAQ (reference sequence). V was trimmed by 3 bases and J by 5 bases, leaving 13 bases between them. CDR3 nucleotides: TGTGCCAGCAGCTTTCCCGACAGGCTGGAGACCCAGTACTTC. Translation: CASSFPDRLETQYF. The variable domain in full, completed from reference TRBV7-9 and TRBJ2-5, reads DTGVSQNPRHKITKRGQNVTFRCDPISEHNRLYWYRQTLGQGPEFLTYFQNEAQLEKSRLLSDRFSAERPKGSFSTLEIQRTEQGDSAMYLCASSFPDRLETQYFGPGTRLLVL.

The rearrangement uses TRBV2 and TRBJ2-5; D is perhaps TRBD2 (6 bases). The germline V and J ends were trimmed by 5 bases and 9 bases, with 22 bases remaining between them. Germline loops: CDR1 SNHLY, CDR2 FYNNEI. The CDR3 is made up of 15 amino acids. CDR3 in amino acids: CASSRELLDHGPQYF. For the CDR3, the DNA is TGTGCCAGCAGTCGGGAGCTCCTCGATCATGGCCCCCAGTACTTC. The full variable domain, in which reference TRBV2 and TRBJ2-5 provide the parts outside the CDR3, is EPEVTQTPSHQVTQMGQEVILRCVPISNHLYFYWYRQILGQKVEFLVSFYNNEISEKSEIFDDQFSVERPDGSNFTLKIRSTKLEDSAMYFCASSRELLDHGPQYFGPGTRLLVL.

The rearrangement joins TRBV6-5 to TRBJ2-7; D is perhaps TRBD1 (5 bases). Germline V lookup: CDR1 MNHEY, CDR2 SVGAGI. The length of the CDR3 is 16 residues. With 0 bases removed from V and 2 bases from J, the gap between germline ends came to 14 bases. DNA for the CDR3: TGTGCCAGCAGTTACTCTAAGCAGGGCGGTCCCTACGAGCAGTACTTC. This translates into CASSYSKQGGPYEQYF.

CDR3 sequence (DNA): TGCGCCAGCAGTTTAGACTCGTCCAGGGCGCGTAATGAAAAACTGTTTTTT. Translation: CASSLDSSRARNEKLFF. The chain carries TRBV4-1 and TRBJ1-4; possibly TRBD1 for D (5 bases). The length of the CDR3 is 17 residues. The V gene's germline CDR1 is MGHRA and CDR2 YSYEKL. Trimming removed 6 bases at V and 4 bases at J, with 21 bases between.

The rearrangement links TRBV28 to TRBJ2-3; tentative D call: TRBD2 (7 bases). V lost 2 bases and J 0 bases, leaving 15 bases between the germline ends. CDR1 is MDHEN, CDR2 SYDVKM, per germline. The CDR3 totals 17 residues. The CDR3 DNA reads TGTGCCAGCAGTTTAGATCTGCCGGGGGGCAGCACAGATACGCAGTATTTT. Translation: CASSLDLPGGSTDTQYF.

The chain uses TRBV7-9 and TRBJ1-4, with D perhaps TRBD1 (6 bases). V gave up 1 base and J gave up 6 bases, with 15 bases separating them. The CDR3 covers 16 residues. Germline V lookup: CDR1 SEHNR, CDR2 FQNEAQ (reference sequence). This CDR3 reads CASSLGGGHIDEKLFF. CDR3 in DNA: TGTGCCAGCAGCTTAGGCGGGGGACATATCGATGAAAAACTGTTTTTT. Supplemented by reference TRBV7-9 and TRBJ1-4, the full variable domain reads DTGVSQNPRHKITKRGQNVTFRCDPISEHNRLYWYRQTLGQGPEFLTYFQNEAQLEKSRLLSDRFSAERPKGSFSTLEIQRTEQGDSAMYLCASSLGGGHIDEKLFFGSGTQLSVL.

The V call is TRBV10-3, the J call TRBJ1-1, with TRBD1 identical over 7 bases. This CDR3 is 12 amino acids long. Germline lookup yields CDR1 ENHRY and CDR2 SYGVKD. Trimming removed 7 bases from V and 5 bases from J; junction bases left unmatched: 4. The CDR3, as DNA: TGTGCCATCATGGCAGGGGGGACTGAAGCTTTCTTT. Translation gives CAIMAGGTEAFF.

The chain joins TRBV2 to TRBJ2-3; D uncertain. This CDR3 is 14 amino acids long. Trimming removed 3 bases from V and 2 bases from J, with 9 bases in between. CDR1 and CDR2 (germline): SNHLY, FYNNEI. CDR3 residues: CASSDRYTTDTQYF. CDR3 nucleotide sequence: TGTGCCAGCAGTGACCGGTATACCACAGATACGCAGTATTTT. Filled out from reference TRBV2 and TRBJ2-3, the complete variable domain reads EPEVTQTPSHQVTQMGQEVILRCVPISNHLYFYWYRQILGQKVEFLVSFYNNEISEKSEIFDDQFSVERPDGSNFTLKIRSTKLEDSAMYFCASSDRYTTDTQYFGPGTRLTVL.

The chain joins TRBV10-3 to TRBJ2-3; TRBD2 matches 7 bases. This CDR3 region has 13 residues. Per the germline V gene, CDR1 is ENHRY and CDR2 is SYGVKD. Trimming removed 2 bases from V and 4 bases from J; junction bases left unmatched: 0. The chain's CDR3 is CAISEGGADTQYF. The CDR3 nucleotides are TGTGCCATCAGTGAGGGGGGGGCAGATACGCAGTATTTT.